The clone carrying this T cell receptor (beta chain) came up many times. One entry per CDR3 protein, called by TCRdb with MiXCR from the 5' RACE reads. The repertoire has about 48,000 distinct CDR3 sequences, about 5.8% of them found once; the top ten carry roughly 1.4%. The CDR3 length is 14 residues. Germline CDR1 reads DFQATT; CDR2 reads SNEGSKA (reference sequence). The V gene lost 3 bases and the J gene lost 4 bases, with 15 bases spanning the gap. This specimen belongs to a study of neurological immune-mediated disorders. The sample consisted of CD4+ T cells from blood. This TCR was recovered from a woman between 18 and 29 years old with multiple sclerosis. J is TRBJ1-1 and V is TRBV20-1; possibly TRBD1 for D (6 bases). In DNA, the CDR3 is TGCAGTGCTAGGGCCCCAGGGGCGCGCACTGAAGCTTTCTTT. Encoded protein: CSARAPGARTEAFF.